The clone carrying this TCR beta chain was observed at least ten times. Each CDR3 protein gets one entry after TCRdb re-called the reads with MiXCR. The table records a few hundred thousand distinct CDR3 sequences, approximately 9% of them present only once. This entry comes from a study of T cell repertoires in cytomegalovirus infection. Study context: In public TCR beta signatures, there were indications of both CMV infection and matching HLA type.

The germline V gene has CDR1 SGHVS and CDR2 FQNEAQ. This CDR3 region has 15 residues. Trimming removed 1 base at V and 1 base at J, with 10 bases between. The specimen was PBMCs. This chain connects TRBV7-8 to TRBJ1-1, with unresolved D. This clonotype was obtained from a human donor in good health (CMV status not recorded). Some clones in this sample may be carry-over from other donors' samples. The CDR3 DNA reads as TGTGCCAGCAGCTTAGAGCGGACGGCGAACACTGAAGCTTTCTTT. It translates to CASSLERTANTEAFF.